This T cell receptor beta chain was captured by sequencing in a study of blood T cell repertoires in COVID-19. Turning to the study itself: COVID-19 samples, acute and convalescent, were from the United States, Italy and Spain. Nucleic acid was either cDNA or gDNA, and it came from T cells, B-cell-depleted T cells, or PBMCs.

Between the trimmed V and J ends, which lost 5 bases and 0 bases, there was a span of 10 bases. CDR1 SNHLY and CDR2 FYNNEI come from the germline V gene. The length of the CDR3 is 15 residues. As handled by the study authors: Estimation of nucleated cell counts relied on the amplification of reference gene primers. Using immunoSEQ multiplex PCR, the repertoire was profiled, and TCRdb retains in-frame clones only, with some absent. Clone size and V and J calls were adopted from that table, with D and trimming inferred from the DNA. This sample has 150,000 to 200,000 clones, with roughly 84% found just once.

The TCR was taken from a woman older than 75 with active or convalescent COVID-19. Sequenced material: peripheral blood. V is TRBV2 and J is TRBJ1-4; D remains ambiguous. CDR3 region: CASSSQVATNEKLFF. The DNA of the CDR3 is TGTGCCAGCAGTTCGCAGGTAGCAACTAATGAAAAACTGTTTTTT.